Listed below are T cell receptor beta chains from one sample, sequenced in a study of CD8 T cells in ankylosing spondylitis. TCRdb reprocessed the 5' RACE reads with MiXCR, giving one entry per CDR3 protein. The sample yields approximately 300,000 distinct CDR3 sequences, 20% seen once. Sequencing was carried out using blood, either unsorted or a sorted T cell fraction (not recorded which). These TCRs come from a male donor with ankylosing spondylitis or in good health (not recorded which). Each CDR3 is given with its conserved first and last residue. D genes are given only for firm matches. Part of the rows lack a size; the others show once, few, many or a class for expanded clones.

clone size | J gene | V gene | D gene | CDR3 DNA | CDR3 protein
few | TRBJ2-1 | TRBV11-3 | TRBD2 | TGTGCCAGCAGGGCGACTAGCGGGGGGGACAATGAGCAGTTCTTC | CASRATSGGDNEQFF
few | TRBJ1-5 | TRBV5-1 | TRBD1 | TGCGCCAGCAGCTTGGGACAGGGGGAATCAGGCAATCAGCCCCAGCATTTT | CASSLGQGESGNQPQHF
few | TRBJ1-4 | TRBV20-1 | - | TGCAGTGCACGACAGATTGAAAAACTGTTTTTT | CSARQIEKLFF
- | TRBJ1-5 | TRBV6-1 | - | TGTGCCAGTCCGAGCCCCCAGTACAATCAGCCCCAGCATTTT | CASPSPQYNQPQHF
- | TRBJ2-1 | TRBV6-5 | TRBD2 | TGTGCCAGCAGTTACCGTATGGGGGGGTTTGGCAGGGCGAATGTGCAGTTCTTC | CASSYRMGGFGRANVQFF
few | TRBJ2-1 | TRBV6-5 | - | TGTGCCAGCCTCGGGGGCAATGAGCAGTTCTTC | CASLGGNEQFF
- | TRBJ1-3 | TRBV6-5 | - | TGTGCCAGCAGTATGGGAAACACCATATATTTT | CASSMGNTIYF
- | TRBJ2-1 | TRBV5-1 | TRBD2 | TGCGCCAGCAGCTTGAGCGGGGGGGCTAGAGATGAGCAGTTCTTC | CASSLSGGARDEQFF
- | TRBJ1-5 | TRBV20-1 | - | TGCAGTGCTAGGCACGCGGCTAGCAATCAGCCCCAGCATTTT | CSARHAASNQPQHF
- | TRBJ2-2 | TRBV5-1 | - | TGCGCCAGCAGCTTGGCCAGCCTCGCGAACACCGGGGAGCTGTTTTTT | CASSLASLANTGELFF
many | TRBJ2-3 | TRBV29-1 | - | TGCAGCGGACGTGGGGGTTGGGGTGCAGATACGCAGTATTTT | CSGRGGWGADTQYF
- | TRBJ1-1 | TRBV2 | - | TGTGCCAGCAGTGAAACAGGGTTTGAGAACACTGAAGCTTTCTTT | CASSETGFENTEAFF
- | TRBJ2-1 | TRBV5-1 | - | TGCGCCAGCAGCCCGGGGGTATCTACCGGCCTCTACAATGAGCAGTTCTTC | CASSPGVSTGLYNEQFF
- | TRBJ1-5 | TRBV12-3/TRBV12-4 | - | TGTGCCAGCAGTTGGGGGGTGGGGGGTAGTAATCAGCCCCAGCATTTT | CASSWGVGGSNQPQHF
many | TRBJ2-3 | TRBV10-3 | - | TGTGCCATCAGTGAGCCGGGCACAGATACGCAGTATTTT | CAISEPGTDTQYF
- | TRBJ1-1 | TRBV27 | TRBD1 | TGTGCCAGCAGTCACGGACAGGGCAACACTGAAGCTTTCTTT | CASSHGQGNTEAFF
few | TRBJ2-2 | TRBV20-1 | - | TGCAGTGCTAGAGTTGAGTGGAACACCGGGGAGCTGTTTTTT | CSARVEWNTGELFF
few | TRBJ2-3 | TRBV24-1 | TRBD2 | TGTGCCACCAGTGATCCTGGGACTAGTGTCACAGATACGCAGTATTTT | CATSDPGTSVTDTQYF
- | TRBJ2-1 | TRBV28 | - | TGTGCCAGCAGTCCTACAGGGTATGAGGGAAATGAGCAGTTCTTC | CASSPTGYEGNEQFF
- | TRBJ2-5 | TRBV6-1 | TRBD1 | TGTGCCAGCAGGACCCTAGACAGGGGCCAAGAGACCCAGTACTTC | CASRTLDRGQETQYF
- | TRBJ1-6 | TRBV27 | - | TGTGCCAGCAGTTTGAATCCTAATTCACCCCTCCACTTT | CASSLNPNSPLHF
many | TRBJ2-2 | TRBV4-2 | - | TGTGCCAGCAGCCAAGCACGGGGGTTGGCCGGGGAGCTGTTTTTT | CASSQARGLAGELFF
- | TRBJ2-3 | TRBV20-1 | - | TGCAGTGCTCTCGACTACAGGGACCCCACAGATACGCAGTATTTT | CSALDYRDPTDTQYF
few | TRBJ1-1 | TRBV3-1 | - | TGTGCCAGCAGCCAAGATCGACGGGCTGAAGCTTTCTTT | CASSQDRRAEAFF
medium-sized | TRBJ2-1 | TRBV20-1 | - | TGCAGTGCTAGAGATCCCGGGGGCGGGCAGTTCTTC | CSARDPGGGQFF
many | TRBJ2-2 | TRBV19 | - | TGTGCCAGTGGACCACAGGGCTCGAACACCGGGGAGCTGTTTTTT | CASGPQGSNTGELFF
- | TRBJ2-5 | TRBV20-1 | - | TGCAGTGCTAGAGGGACAGGAGGGTTTGTGGAGACCCAGTACTTC | CSARGTGGFVETQYF
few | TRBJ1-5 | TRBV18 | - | TGTGCCAGCTCACGGGGGGCGGCCAATCAGCCCCAGCATTTT | CASSRGAANQPQHF
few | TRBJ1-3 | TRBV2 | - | TGTGCCAGCATTGCGGGGAGCTCTGGAAACACCATATATTTT | CASIAGSSGNTIYF
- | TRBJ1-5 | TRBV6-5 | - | TGTGCCAGCAGTTACGCGTGGGGGAACCCCCAGCATTTT | CASSYAWGNPQHF
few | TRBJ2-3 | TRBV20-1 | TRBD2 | TGCAGTGCTAGAGCAACTAGCGGGAGGCCAGATACGCAGTATTTT | CSARATSGRPDTQYF
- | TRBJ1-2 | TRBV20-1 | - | TGCAGTGCTGGCACCGGGGTAGCTAACTATGGCTACACCTTC | CSAGTGVANYGYTF